This TCR beta chain is drawn from a study of OX40 agonist ivuxolimab in advanced cancers. Across the whole study: Partial responses occurred in three patients (one hepatocellular carcinoma, two cutaneous melanoma).

Sequenced by immunoSEQ multiplex PCR; TCRdb stores in-frame clones only, minus some. Counted here are roughly 6,300 clones, 77% occurring once; the ten biggest clones make up around a quarter. Comment on this clone: Antigen: not known.

Study results and caveats: Averaged across samples, CD8+ T cells carried more expanded clones than CD4+ did.

This TCR came from an adult with an advanced solid tumor such as melanoma, head and neck, liver or kidney cancer. Specimen: CD4+ or CD8+ T cells sorted from blood, collected in a trial of the OX40 agonist ivuxolimab.

This CDR3 reads CASSQDPTGDAYEQYF. For the CDR3, the DNA is TGCGCCAGCAGCCAAGATCCGACAGGGGACGCCTACGAGCAGTACTTC. The V gene is TRBV4-1, the J gene TRBJ2-7, with TRBD1 identical over 8 bases. CDR1 is MGHRA and CDR2 is YSYEKL in the germline V gene. V shed 0 bases, J shed 2 bases, and the junction held 6 bases outside the gene matches. The CDR3 is 16 residues long.